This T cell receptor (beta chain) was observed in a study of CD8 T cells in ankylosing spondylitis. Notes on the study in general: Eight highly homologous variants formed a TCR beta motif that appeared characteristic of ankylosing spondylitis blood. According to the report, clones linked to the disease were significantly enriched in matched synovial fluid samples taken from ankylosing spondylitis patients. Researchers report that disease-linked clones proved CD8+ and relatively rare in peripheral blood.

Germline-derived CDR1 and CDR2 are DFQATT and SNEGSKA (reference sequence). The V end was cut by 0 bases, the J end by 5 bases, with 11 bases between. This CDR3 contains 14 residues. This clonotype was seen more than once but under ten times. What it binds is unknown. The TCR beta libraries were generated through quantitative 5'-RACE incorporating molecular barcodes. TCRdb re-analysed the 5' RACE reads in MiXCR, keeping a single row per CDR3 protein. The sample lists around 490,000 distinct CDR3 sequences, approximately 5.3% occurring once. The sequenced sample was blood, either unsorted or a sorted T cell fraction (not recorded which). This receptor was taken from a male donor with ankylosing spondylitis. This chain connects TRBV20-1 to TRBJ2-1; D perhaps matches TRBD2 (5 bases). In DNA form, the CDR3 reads TGCAGTGCTAGAGATCGACGGGGTCACAATGAGCAGTTCTTC. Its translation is CSARDRRGHNEQFF.